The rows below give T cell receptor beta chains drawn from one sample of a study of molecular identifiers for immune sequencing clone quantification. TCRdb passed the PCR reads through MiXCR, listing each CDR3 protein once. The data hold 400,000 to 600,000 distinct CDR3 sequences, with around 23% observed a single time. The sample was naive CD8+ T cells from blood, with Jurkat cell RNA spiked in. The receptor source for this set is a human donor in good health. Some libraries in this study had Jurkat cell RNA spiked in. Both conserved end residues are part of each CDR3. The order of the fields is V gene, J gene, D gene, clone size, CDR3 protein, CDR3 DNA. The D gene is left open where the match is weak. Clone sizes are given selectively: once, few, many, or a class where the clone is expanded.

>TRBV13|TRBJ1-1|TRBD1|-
CASSSGQGWSEAFF
TGTGCCAGCAGCTCTGGACAGGGGTGGTCTGAAGCTTTCTTT
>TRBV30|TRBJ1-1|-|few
CAYNEMTVMGTEAFF
TGTGCCTACAACGAAATGACCGTTATGGGGACTGAAGCTTTCTTT
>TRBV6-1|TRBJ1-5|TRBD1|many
CASSEIRGRQPQHF
TGTGCCAGCAGTGAAATAAGGGGGCGGCAGCCCCAGCATTTT
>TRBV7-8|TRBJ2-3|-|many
CASSLVVAWSTDTQYF
TGTGCCAGCAGCTTAGTAGTAGCGTGGAGCACAGATACGCAGTATTTT
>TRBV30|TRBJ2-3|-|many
CAWSGARSTQYF
TGTGCCTGGAGTGGTGCCAGATCAACGCAGTATTTT
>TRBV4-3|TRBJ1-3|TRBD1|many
CASSSGQPSGNTIYF
TGCGCCAGCAGCTCGGGACAGCCCTCTGGAAACACCATATATTTT
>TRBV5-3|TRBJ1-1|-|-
CAGNSGAFGTEAFF
TGTGCCGGCAATTCCGGGGCCTTCGGCACTGAAGCTTTCTTT
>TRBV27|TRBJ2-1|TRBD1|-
CASSFEQGADEQFF
TGTGCCAGCAGTTTCGAACAGGGGGCCGACGAGCAGTTCTTC
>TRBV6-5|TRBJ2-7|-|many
CASSYDPVAYEQYF
TGTGCCAGCAGTTACGACCCGGTCGCCTACGAGCAGTACTTC
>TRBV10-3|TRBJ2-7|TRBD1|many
CAISARDRSYEQYF
TGTGCCATCAGTGCCCGGGACAGATCCTACGAGCAGTACTTC
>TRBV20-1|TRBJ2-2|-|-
CSARDMDYNTGELFF
TGCAGTGCTAGAGATATGGACTATAACACCGGGGAGCTGTTTTTT
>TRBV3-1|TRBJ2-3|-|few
CASSQDWRGGYTQYF
TGTGCCAGCAGCCAAGATTGGCGAGGCGGCTATACGCAGTATTTT
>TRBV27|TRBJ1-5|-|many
CASSPLSNQPQHF
TGTGCCAGCAGTCCCCTAAGCAATCAGCCCCAGCATTTT
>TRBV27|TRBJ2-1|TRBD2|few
CASTGLAGAASYNEQFF
TGTGCCAGCACCGGACTAGCGGGAGCGGCTTCCTACAATGAGCAGTTCTTC
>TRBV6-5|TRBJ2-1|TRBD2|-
CASTSGGGNEQFF
TGTGCCAGTACTAGCGGGGGGGGCAATGAGCAGTTCTTC
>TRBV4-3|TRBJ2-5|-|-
CASSPQMGGGEETQYF
TGCGCCAGCAGCCCCCAGATGGGGGGTGGCGAAGAGACCCAGTACTTC
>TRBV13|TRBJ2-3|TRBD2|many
CASSEVSGRVQYF
TGTGCCAGCAGCGAGGTCAGCGGGAGGGTTCAGTATTTT
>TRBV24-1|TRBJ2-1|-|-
CATSDFPRGLYNEQFF
TGTGCCACCAGTGATTTCCCCCGGGGCCTATACAATGAGCAGTTCTTC
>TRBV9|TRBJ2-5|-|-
CASSVSGGVQETQYF
TGTGCCAGCAGCGTATCAGGGGGGGTCCAAGAGACCCAGTACTTC
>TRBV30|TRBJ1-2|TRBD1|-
CAWKGAAYGYTF
TGTGCCTGGAAGGGGGCAGCCTATGGCTACACCTTC
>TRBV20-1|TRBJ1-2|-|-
CSARVGSNYGYTF
TGCAGTGCTAGAGTGGGCAGTAACTATGGCTACACCTTC
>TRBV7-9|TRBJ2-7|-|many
CASSAPDRVYEQYF
TGTGCCAGCAGCGCCCCAGACAGAGTCTACGAGCAGTACTTC
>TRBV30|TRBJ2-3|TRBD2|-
CAWSLISGGPGTDTQYF
TGTGCCTGGAGTCTGATTAGCGGGGGGCCCGGGACAGATACGCAGTATTTT
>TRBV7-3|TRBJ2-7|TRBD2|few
CASSPWSSGTYEQHF
TGTGCCAGCAGCCCTTGGTCTAGCGGAACCTACGAGCAGCACTTC
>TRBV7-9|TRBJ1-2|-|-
CASEPLIEPNYGYTF
TGTGCCAGCGAACCTCTTATTGAGCCCAACTATGGCTACACCTTC